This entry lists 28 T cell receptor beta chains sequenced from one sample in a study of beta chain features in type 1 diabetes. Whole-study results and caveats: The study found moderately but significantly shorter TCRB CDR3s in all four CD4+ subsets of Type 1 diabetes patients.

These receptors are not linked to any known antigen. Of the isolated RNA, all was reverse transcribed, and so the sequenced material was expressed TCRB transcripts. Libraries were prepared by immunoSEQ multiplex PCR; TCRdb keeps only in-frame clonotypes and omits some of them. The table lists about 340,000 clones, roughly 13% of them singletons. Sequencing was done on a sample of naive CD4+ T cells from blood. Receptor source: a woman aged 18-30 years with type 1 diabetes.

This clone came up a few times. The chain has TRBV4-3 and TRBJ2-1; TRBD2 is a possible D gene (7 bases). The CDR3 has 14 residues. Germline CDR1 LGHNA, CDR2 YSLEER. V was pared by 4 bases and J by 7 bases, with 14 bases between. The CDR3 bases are TGCGCCAGCAGCCCCAGGAGGGGGGGGAATGAGCAGTTCTTC. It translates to CASSPRRGGNEQFF.

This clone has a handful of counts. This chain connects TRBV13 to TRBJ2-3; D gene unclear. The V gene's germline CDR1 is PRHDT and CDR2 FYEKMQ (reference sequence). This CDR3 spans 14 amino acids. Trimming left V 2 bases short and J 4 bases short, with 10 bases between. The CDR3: CASSLRIEADTQYF. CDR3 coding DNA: TGTGCCAGCAGCTTACGTATAGAGGCAGATACGCAGTATTTT.

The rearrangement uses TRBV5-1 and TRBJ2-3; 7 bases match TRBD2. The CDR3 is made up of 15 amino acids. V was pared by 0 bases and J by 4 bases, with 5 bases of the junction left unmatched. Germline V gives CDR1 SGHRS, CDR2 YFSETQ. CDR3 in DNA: TGCGCCAGCAGCTTGGGGACTAGGCCTTCAGATACGCAGTATTTT. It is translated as CASSLGTRPSDTQYF. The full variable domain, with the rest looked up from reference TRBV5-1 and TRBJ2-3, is KAGVTQTPRYLIKTRGQQVTLSCSPISGHRSVSWYQQTPGQGLQFLFEYFSETQRNKGNFPGRFSGRQFSNSRSEMNVSTLELGDSALYLCASSLGTRPSDTQYFGPGTRLTVL.

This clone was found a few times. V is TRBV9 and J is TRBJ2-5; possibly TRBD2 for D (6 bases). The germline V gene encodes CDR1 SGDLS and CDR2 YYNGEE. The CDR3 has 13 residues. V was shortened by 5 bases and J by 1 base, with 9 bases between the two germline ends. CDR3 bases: TGTGCCAGCAGGATGGGGGGCCAAGAGACCCAGTACTTC. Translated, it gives CASRMGGQETQYF.

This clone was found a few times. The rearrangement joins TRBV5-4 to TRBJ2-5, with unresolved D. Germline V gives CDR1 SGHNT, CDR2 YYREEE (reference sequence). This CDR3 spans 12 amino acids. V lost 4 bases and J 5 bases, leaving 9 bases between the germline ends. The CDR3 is CASSPNRETQYF. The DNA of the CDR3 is TGTGCCAGCAGCCCGAATCGGGAGACCCAGTACTTC.

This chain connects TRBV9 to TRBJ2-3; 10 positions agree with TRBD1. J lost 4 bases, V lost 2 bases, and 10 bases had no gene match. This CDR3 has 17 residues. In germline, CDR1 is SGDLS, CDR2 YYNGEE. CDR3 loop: CASSVTGQGWTADTQYF. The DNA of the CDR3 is TGTGCCAGCAGCGTGACGGGACAGGGGTGGACGGCAGATACGCAGTATTTT.

As DNA, the CDR3 is TGTGCCAGCAGCTTAGTGACTAGTGAGCAGTTCTTC. Translating it yields CASSLVTSEQFF. The chain carries TRBV7-8 and TRBJ2-1; perhaps TRBD2 as D (6 bases). V shed 1 base and J shed 9 bases, with 7 bases lying between them. Germline assignment: CDR1 SGHVS and CDR2 FQNEAQ. The CDR3 contains 12 residues.

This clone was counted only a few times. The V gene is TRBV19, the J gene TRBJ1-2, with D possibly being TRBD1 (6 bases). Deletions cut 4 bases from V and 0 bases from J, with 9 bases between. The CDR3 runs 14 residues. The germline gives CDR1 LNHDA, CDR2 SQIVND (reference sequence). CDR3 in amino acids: CASSTTGANYGYTF. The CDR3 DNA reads TGTGCCAGTAGTACGACAGGAGCTAACTATGGCTACACCTTC.

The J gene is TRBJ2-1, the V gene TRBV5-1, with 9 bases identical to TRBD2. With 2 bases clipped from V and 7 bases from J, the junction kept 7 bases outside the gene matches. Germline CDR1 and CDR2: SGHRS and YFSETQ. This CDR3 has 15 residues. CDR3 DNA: TGCGCCAGCAGCTTAAACTTAGCGGGAGAGAATGAGCAGTTCTTC. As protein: CASSLNLAGENEQFF. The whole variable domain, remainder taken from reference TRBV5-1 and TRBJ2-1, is KAGVTQTPRYLIKTRGQQVTLSCSPISGHRSVSWYQQTPGQGLQFLFEYFSETQRNKGNFPGRFSGRQFSNSRSEMNVSTLELGDSALYLCASSLNLAGENEQFFGPGTRLTVL.

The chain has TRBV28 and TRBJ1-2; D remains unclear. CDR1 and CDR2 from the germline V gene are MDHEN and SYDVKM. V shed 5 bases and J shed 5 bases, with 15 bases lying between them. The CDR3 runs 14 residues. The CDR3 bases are TGTGCCAGCAGTCCCTCGGCAGGAAGGTATGGCTACACCTTC. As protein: CASSPSAGRYGYTF.

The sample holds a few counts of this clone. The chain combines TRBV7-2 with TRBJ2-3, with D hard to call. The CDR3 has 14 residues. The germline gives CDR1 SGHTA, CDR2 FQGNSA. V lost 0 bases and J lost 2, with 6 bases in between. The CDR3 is CASSLAGSTDTQYF. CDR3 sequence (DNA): TGTGCCAGCAGCTTAGCCGGTTCCACAGATACGCAGTATTTT.

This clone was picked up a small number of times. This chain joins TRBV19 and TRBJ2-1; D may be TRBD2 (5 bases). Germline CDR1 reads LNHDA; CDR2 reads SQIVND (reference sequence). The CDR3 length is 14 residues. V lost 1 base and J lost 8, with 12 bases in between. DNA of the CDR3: TGTGCCAGTAGTATAGGACTGATCGGGGATGAGCAGTTCTTC. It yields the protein CASSIGLIGDEQFF. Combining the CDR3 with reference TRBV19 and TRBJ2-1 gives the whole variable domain DGGITQSPKYLFRKEGQNVTLSCEQNLNHDAMYWYRQDPGQGLRLIYYSQIVNDFQKGDIAEGYSVSREKKESFPLTVTSAQKNPTAFYLCASSIGLIGDEQFFGPGTRLTVL.

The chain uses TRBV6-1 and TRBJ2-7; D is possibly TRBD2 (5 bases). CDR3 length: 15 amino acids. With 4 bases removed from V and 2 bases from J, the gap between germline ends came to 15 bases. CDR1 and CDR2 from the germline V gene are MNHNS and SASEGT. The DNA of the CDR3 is TGTGCCAGCAGTGTAGGACTGTACCAAGCCTACGAGCAGTACTTC. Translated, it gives CASSVGLYQAYEQYF.

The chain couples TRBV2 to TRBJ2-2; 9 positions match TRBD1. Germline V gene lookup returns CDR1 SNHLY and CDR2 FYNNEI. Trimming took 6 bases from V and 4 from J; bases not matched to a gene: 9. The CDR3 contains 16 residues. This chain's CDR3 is CASSQGGQGATGELFF. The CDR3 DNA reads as TGTGCCAGCAGCCAAGGGGGACAGGGCGCCACCGGGGAGCTGTTTTTT.

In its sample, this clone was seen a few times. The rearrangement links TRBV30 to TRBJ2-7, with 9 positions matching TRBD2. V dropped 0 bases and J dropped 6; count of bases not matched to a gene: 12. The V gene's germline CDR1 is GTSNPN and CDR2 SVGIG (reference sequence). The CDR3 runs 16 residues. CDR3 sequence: CAWSVNLGLARCEQYV. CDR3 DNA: TGTGCCTGGAGTGTAAATCTGGGACTAGCTCGTTGCGAGCAGTACGTC.

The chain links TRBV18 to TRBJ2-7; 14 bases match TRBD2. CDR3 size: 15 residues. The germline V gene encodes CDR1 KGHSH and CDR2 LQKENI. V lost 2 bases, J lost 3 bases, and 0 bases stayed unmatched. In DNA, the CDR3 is TGTGCCAGCTCACCAGGGACTAGCGGGGGCTACGAGCAGTACGTC. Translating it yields CASSPGTSGGYEQYV.

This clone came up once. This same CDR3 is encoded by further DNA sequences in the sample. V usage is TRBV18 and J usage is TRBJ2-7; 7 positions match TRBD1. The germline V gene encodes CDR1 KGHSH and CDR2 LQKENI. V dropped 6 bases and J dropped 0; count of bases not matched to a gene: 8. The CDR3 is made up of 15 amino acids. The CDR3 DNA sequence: TGTGCCAGCTCGCCGGACAGGCCTTCCTCCTACGAGCAGTACTTC. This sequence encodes CASSPDRPSSYEQYF.

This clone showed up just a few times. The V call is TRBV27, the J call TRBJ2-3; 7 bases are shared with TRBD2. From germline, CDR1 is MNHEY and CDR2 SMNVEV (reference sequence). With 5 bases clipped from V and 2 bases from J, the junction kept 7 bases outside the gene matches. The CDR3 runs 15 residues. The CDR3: CASSLGLVNTDTQYF. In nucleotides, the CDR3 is TGTGCCAGCAGTCTCGGACTAGTGAACACAGATACGCAGTATTTT.

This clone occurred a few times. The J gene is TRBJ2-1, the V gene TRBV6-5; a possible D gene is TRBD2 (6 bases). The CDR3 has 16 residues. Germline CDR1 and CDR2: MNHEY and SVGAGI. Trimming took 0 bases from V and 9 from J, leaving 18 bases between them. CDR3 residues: CASSYSVWRGLGEQFF. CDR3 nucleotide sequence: TGTGCCAGCAGTTACTCCGTATGGCGGGGCTTGGGTGAGCAGTTCTTC.

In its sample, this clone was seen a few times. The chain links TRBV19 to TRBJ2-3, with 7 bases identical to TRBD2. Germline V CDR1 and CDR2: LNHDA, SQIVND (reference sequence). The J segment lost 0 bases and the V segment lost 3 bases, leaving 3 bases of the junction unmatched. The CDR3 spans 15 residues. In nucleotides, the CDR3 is TGTGCCAGTAGTATCGGTAGCGGGAGCACAGATACGCAGTATTTT. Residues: CASSIGSGSTDTQYF.

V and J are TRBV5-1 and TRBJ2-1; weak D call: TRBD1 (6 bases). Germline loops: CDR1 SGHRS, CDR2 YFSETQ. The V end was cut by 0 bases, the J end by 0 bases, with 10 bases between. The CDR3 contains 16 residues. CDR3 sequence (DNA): TGCGCCAGCAGCTTGGTCCTAGGGGGCTCCTACAATGAGCAGTTCTTC. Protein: CASSLVLGGSYNEQFF.

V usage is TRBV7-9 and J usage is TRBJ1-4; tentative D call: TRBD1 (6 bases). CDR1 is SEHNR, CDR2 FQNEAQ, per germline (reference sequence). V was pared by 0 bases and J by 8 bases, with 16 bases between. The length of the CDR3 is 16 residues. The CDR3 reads CASSLALGGRGEKLFF. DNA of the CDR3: TGTGCCAGCAGCTTAGCGCTTGGTGGCAGGGGAGAAAAACTGTTTTTT.

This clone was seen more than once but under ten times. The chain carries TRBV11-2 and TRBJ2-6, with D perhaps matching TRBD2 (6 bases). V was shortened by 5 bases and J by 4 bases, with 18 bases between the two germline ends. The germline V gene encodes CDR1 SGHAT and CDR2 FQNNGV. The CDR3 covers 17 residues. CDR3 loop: CASSPPGGIEGANVLTF. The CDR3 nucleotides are TGTGCCAGCAGCCCCCCCGGGGGTATAGAAGGGGCCAACGTCCTGACTTTC.

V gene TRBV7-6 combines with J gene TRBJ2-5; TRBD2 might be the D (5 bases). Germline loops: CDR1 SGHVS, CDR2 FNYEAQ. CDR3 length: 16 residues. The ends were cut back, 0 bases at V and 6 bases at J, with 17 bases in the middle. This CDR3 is CASSLAGGPGGKTQYF. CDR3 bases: TGTGCCAGCAGCTTAGCAGGAGGCCCCGGTGGGAAGACCCAGTACTTC.

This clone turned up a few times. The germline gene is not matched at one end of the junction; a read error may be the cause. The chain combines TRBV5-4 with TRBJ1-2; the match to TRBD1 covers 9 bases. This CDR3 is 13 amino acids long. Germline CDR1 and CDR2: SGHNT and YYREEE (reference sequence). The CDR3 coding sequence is TGTGCCAGCAGCCGAACCGGGACAGGGACTTCCGGCTTC. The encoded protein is CASSRTGTGTSGF.

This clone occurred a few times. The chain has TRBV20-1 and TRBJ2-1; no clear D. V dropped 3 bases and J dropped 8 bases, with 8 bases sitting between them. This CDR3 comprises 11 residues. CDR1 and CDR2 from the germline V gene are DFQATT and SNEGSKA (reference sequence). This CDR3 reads CSASSRYEQFF. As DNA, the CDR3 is TGCAGTGCTAGTTCCCGTTATGAGCAGTTCTTC.

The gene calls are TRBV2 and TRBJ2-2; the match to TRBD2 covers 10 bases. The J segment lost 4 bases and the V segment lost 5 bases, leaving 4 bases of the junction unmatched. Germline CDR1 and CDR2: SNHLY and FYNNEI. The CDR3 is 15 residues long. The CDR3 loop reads CASSTGTSATGELFF. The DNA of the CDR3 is TGTGCCAGCAGTACAGGGACTAGCGCCACCGGGGAGCTGTTTTTT.

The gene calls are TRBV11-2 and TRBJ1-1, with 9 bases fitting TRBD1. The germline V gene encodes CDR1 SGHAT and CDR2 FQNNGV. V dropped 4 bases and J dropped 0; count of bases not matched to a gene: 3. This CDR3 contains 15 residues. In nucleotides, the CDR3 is TGTGCCAGCAGCTCCGGACAGGGGATGAACACTGAAGCTTTCTTT. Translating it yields CASSSGQGMNTEAFF.